This TCR beta chain was obtained from a study of T cells in Graves' hyperthyroidism and ophthalmopathy. Findings and limits, study-wide: Ophthalmopathy, which appeared later, was predicted by the model a median approximately six months before onset. The majority of expanded thyroid clonotypes above 0.001 also appeared in blood.

The V end lost 8 bases, the J end lost 6 bases, and 20 bases lay between the germline ends. The CDR3 is made up of 15 amino acids. Germline assignment: CDR1 MDHEN and CDR2 SYDVKM. Researchers barred patients who had uncontrolled infection, other autoimmune disease, pregnancy or lactation. This clonotype was detected only once. Its antigen is not identified. Amplified TCR beta CDR3 regions derived from RNA transcripts. A set of HTBI primers served as the primers for a first-round RT-PCR of the TCR CDR3. TCRdb reprocessed the multiplex PCR reads via MiXCR and lists one record per CDR3 protein. This sample has some 620,000 distinct CDR3 sequences, with about a sixth found just once.

This TCR was recovered from a woman aged 25 to 39 with Graves' hyperthyroidism. The sample taken for sequencing was blood. The chain links TRBV28 to TRBJ2-1, with D tentatively TRBD2 (6 bases). The CDR3 DNA is TGTGCCAGCTGGGTGGCGGGGCCCCCCGCCAATGAGCAGTTCTTC. It specifies CASWVAGPPANEQFF.